This T cell receptor beta chain appears in the sequencing data of a study of T cell changes during pregnancy in multiple sclerosis. This clone was recorded once. The method was immunoSEQ multiplex PCR; TCRdb's version includes in-frame clones alone and lacks a portion of them. The repertoire holds about 120,000 clones, 80% to 95% seen once, with roughly 6.2% in the top ten. CDR3 length equals 16 residues. Germline CDR1 reads MRHNA; CDR2 reads SNTAGT. V shed 3 bases, J shed 2 bases, and the junction held 7 bases outside the gene matches. Sequencing was performed on peripheral blood, taken before pregnancy. This TCR was recovered from a female donor with multiple sclerosis, enrolled in a pregnancy study. The rearrangement links TRBV6-4 to TRBJ2-3, with TRBD1 matching 8 bases. The CDR3 region is CASSEWEDRATDTQYF. In nucleotides, the CDR3 is TGTGCCAGCAGTGAATGGGAGGACAGGGCCACAGATACGCAGTATTTT.